This T cell receptor (beta chain) was recorded in a study of identical twins. Overall study findings and caveats: Beta out-of-frame sequences showed weaker excess sharing between twins. For cord blood, abundant beta clonotypes had fewer insertions, unlike memory repertoires, which showed none. Out-of-frame sharing of TCR alpha in monozygotic twins was underestimated by models.

V gave up 2 bases and J gave up 12 bases, with 17 bases separating them. The CDR3 consists of 14 residues. Germline V gene data show CDR1 as MNHNS and CDR2 as SASEGT. A universal primer binding site was introduced by template switching. The final cDNA contained unique molecular identifiers. TCRdb used MiXCR to reprocess the 5' RACE reads, holding one entry per CDR3 protein. Of 1.5 million or so distinct CDR3 sequences listed, roughly 35% are singletons. This clonotype showed up just a few times. Antigen unknown. Sequenced input: cord blood. The TCR was taken from a newborn girl in good health. The J gene is TRBJ2-1, the V gene TRBV6-1; possibly TRBD1 for D (5 bases). CDR3 bases: TGTGCCAGCAGTGAACCAGCCGCCTGGGGCTGGCAGTTCTTC. It specifies CASSEPAAWGWQFF.